Listed here are 11 T cell receptor beta chains from one sample, sequenced in a study of blood T cell repertoires in COVID-19. The table came from immunoSEQ multiplex PCR; TCRdb's copy has only in-frame clones and leaves some out. The table records about 190,000 clones, approximately 87% of them present only once. The sample consisted of peripheral blood. These receptors were collected from a woman between 65 and 79 years old with COVID-19, enrolled during active disease.

The V call is TRBV5-1, the J call TRBJ2-3, with a weak D call TRBD1 (6 bases). CDR3 length: 15 amino acids. Per the germline V gene, CDR1 is SGHRS and CDR2 is YFSETQ. Deletions cut 4 bases from V and 0 bases from J, with 12 bases between. The CDR3 nucleotides are TGCGCCAGCAGCCACCTCAGGGGTAGCACAGATACGCAGTATTTT. It encodes CASSHLRGSTDTQYF. Filled out from reference TRBV5-1 and TRBJ2-3, the complete variable domain reads KAGVTQTPRYLIKTRGQQVTLSCSPISGHRSVSWYQQTPGQGLQFLFEYFSETQRNKGNFPGRFSGRQFSNSRSEMNVSTLELGDSALYLCASSHLRGSTDTQYFGPGTRLTVL.

This rearrangement joins TRBV19 to TRBJ2-3; the match to TRBD2 covers 9 bases. CDR3 size: 14 residues. From germline, CDR1 is LNHDA and CDR2 SQIVND (reference sequence). Unmatched junction bases numbered 3, after V lost 5 bases and J lost 3 bases. The CDR3, as DNA: TGTGCCAGTAGTCCGGGACTAGCAACAGATACGCAGTATTTT. It encodes CASSPGLATDTQYF.

The CDR3 loop is CASTNWGGNQPQHF. As DNA, the CDR3 is TGTGCCAGCACAAATTGGGGAGGGAATCAGCCCCAGCATTTT. The J gene is TRBJ1-5, the V gene TRBV5-6, with D uncertain. Germline V CDR1 and CDR2: SGHDT, YYEEEE. V shed 6 bases and J shed 4 bases, with 14 bases lying between them. This CDR3 is 14 amino acids long.

The chain carries TRBV5-6 and TRBJ1-5; 8 bases map to TRBD1. The V gene's germline CDR1 is SGHDT and CDR2 YYEEEE. Unmatched junction bases numbered 2, after V lost 0 bases and J lost 0 bases. The CDR3 is made up of 16 amino acids. The CDR3 protein is CASSLGTGFSNQPQHF. DNA of the CDR3: TGTGCCAGCAGCTTGGGGACAGGGTTTAGCAATCAGCCCCAGCATTTT.

V usage is TRBV7-9 and J usage is TRBJ1-1; D is uncertain. The V gene lost 5 bases and the J gene lost 7 bases, with 11 bases spanning the gap. There are 12 residues in the CDR3. CDR1 SEHNR and CDR2 FQNEAQ come from the germline V gene (reference sequence). The DNA for the CDR3 is TGTGCCAGCAGCAAAATCGAGGGTGAAGCTTTCTTT. Translated: CASSKIEGEAFF.

A single count supports this clone. The V call is TRBV18, the J call TRBJ2-1, with 12 bases that match TRBD2. This CDR3 comprises 17 residues. Germline V CDR1 and CDR2: KGHSH, LQKENI. V trimming: 3 bases; J trimming: 3 bases; junction bases outside the gene matches: 6. The DNA for the CDR3 is TGTGCCAGCTCACCCGCGACTAGCGGGAGCCTCTACAATGAGCAGTTCTTC. As protein: CASSPATSGSLYNEQFF.

This clone was seen a single time. This rearrangement joins TRBV11-2 to TRBJ2-7; 11 bases are a match to TRBD2. Per the germline V gene, CDR1 is SGHAT and CDR2 is FQNNGV. Trimming took 5 bases from V and 0 from J; bases not matched to a gene: 6. The CDR3 length is 16 residues. Written as DNA, the CDR3 is TGTGCCAGCAGCCGGGGACTAGCGGACAGCTCCTACGAGCAGTACTTC. This encodes CASSRGLADSSYEQYF.

The chain is built from TRBV7-3 and TRBJ1-1; D remains unclear. Germline-derived CDR1 and CDR2 are SGHTA and FQGTGA. The CDR3 is made up of 14 amino acids. The V and J ends lost 1 base and 5 bases respectively, with 11 bases between them. CDR3 region: CASSLMGGRTEAFF. The CDR3 coding sequence is TGTGCCAGCAGCTTAATGGGAGGGAGAACTGAAGCTTTCTTT.

J is TRBJ2-5 and V is TRBV28; 7 bases are shared with TRBD2. CDR1 and CDR2 from the germline V gene are MDHEN and SYDVKM. This CDR3 has 15 residues. The V gene end was trimmed by 3 bases and the J gene end by 2 bases; junction bases not matched to a gene: 6. Here the CDR3 reads CASSFKGLPQETQYF. DNA of the CDR3: TGTGCCAGCAGTTTCAAGGGACTACCACAAGAGACCCAGTACTTC.

The gene calls are TRBV7-9 and TRBJ1-2; D is perhaps TRBD1 (6 bases). The CDR3 is 16 amino acids. Per the germline V gene, CDR1 is SEHNR and CDR2 is FQNEAQ (reference sequence). V dropped 5 bases and J dropped 4 bases, with 20 bases sitting between them. CDR3 amino acids: CASSPNLRTVFYGYTF. In nucleotides, the CDR3 is TGTGCCAGCAGCCCTAACTTAAGGACAGTTTTCTATGGCTACACCTTC.

The chain couples TRBV11-3 to TRBJ2-1, with no clear D. V lost 3 bases to trimming and J lost 4 bases, with 10 bases between them. CDR3 length equals 14 residues. Germline lookup yields CDR1 SGHNT and CDR2 YENEEA. The CDR3, as DNA: TGTGCCAGCAGCTTGGGCAGCCAGTACAATGAGCAGTTCTTC. It codes for CASSLGSQYNEQFF.